These T cell receptor beta chains were read from a single sample in a study of blood T cell repertoires in COVID-19. Profiled with immunoSEQ multiplex PCR; TCRdb holds only in-frame clones, not every one. The repertoire holds under 500,000 clones, with 85% to 90% as singletons. The sample consisted of peripheral blood. The receptors originated from a woman under 40 with acute or convalescent COVID-19. CDR3s include the opening cysteine and the closing phenylalanine or tryptophan. D genes are given only for firm matches. Expanded clones get a size class; other rows say once, few or many, or leave the size out.

CDR3 protein | CDR3 DNA | clone size | J gene | D gene | V gene
CASARGGEKLFF | TGTGCCAGCGCGAGAGGCGGAGAAAAACTGTTTTTT | - | TRBJ1-4 | - | TRBV2
CASRLTVNTEAFF | TGTGCCAGCAGATTAACAGTGAACACTGAAGCTTTCTTT | few | TRBJ1-1 | - | TRBV6-5
CASSQVAYEQYF | TGTGCCAGCTCTCAGGTAGCCTACGAGCAGTACTTC | - | TRBJ2-7 | - | TRBV18
CASSFPIGLGSDTQYF | TGTGCCAGCAGCTTCCCGATCGGACTAGGATCGGATACGCAGTATTTT | - | TRBJ2-3 | TRBD2 | TRBV9
CATKQGSLYGNTIYF | TGTGCCACCAAACAGGGGTCTCTCTACGGAAACACCATATATTTT | - | TRBJ1-3 | TRBD1 | TRBV19
CASRDRGPYNEQFF | TGTGCCAGCAGGGACAGGGGGCCCTACAATGAGCAGTTCTTC | - | TRBJ2-1 | TRBD1 | TRBV6-5
CASSNPNSRAGAGGADTQYF | TGTGCCAGTAGTAACCCAAACTCACGCGCGGGGGCGGGTGGAGCAGATACGCAGTATTTT | once | TRBJ2-3 | - | TRBV19
CAWGRGLNTEAFF | TGTGCCTGGGGCAGGGGGTTGAACACTGAAGCTTTCTTT | - | TRBJ1-1 | TRBD1 | TRBV30
CASSPYRGANYGYTF | TGTGCCAGCAGTCCGTACAGGGGAGCTAACTATGGCTACACCTTC | - | TRBJ1-2 | TRBD1 | TRBV28
CASSLSNSGQETQYF | TGCGCCAGCAGCCTAAGCAATAGCGGACAAGAGACCCAGTACTTC | - | TRBJ2-5 | - | TRBV4-1
CASSLDLFAGGKLFF | TGTGCCAGCAGCTTAGATCTTTTTGCAGGGGGAAAACTGTTTTTT | - | TRBJ1-4 | TRBD1 | TRBV11-2
CASSDQGQGDTEAFF | TGCGCCAGCAGCGACCAGGGACAGGGGGACACTGAAGCTTTCTTT | - | TRBJ1-1 | TRBD1 | TRBV5-1
CASSPGIYEQYF | TGTGCCAGCAGCCCAGGGATCTACGAGCAGTACTTC | - | TRBJ2-7 | - | TRBV12-3/TRBV12-4
CASSPEGASVEKLFF | TGTGCCAGCAGCCCCGAGGGGGCTTCGGTTGAAAAACTGTTTTTT | once | TRBJ1-4 | TRBD1 | TRBV7-9
CASSPGVGNQPQHF | TGTGCCAGCAGCCCAGGGGTTGGTAATCAGCCCCAGCATTTT | - | TRBJ1-5 | - | TRBV6-6
CASSQGQNTEAFF | TGCGCCAGCAGCCAAGGACAGAACACTGAAGCTTTCTTT | - | TRBJ1-1 | - | TRBV4-1
CASSLLAGPIYEQYF | TGTGCCAGCAGCTTACTAGCGGGGCCTATCTACGAGCAGTACTTC | once | TRBJ2-7 | TRBD2 | TRBV7-9
CASGLVVGGDSNQPQHF | TGTGCTAGTGGTTTGGTAGTTGGGGGGGATAGCAATCAGCCCCAGCATTTT | - | TRBJ1-5 | - | TRBV12-5
CASSQDNRALLEAFF | TGCGCCAGCAGCCAAGATAACAGGGCTCTGCTAGAAGCTTTCTTT | few | TRBJ1-1 | - | TRBV4-1
CASSTDRSSYNEQFF | TGTGCCAGCAGCACGGACAGGAGCTCCTACAATGAGCAGTTCTTC | - | TRBJ2-1 | TRBD1 | TRBV7-2
CASSLDIYEQYF | TGTGCCAGCAGCTTGGACATATACGAGCAGTACTTC | - | TRBJ2-7 | - | TRBV5-4
CASSLTGDSGNTIYF | TGTGCCAGCAGCCTCACAGGTGACTCTGGAAACACCATATATTTT | - | TRBJ1-3 | - | TRBV6-5
CASMPPSLTGELFF | TGTGCCAGCATGCCACCGAGTCTGACCGGGGAGCTGTTTTTT | once | TRBJ2-2 | - | TRBV5-5
CASSRRGAQSNEKLFF | TGTGCCAGCAGCCGACGGGGGGCGCAGTCTAATGAAAAACTGTTTTTT | once | TRBJ1-4 | - | TRBV7-9
CASSLDPASVVYGYTF | TGTGCCAGCAGCTTAGACCCCGCCAGTGTCGTCTATGGCTACACCTTC | - | TRBJ1-2 | - | TRBV11-2
CASRDRGIYEQYF | TGTGCCAGCCGAGACAGGGGTATATACGAGCAGTACTTC | - | TRBJ2-7 | TRBD1 | TRBV18
CASSPGQSAAETQYF | TGTGCCAGCAGCCCCGGACAGTCTGCGGCGGAGACCCAGTACTTC | - | TRBJ2-5 | - | TRBV7-9
CASSHPTSGAYEQYF | TGCGCCAGCAGCCACCCGACTAGCGGGGCATACGAGCAGTACTTC | - | TRBJ2-7 | TRBD2 | TRBV4-1
CASREPGLAKNIQYF | TGTGCCAGCAGGGAGCCCGGCCTAGCCAAAAACATTCAGTACTTC | - | TRBJ2-4 | - | TRBV6-5
CASSGDRERTYEQYF | TGTGCCAGTAGCGGGGACAGGGAGAGGACGTACGAGCAGTACTTC | - | TRBJ2-7 | TRBD1 | TRBV19
CASSPASGARGTQYF | TGTGCCAGCTCCCCGGCTAGCGGTGCAAGGGGGACCCAGTACTTC | - | TRBJ2-5 | TRBD2 | TRBV27
CASSATGQDNEKLFF | TGTGCCAGCAGTGCTACAGGACAGGATAATGAAAAACTGTTTTTT | once | TRBJ1-4 | TRBD1 | TRBV6-4
CASSQIAGGSGGDTQYF | TGCGCCAGCAGCCAAATAGCGGGGGGCTCCGGGGGAGATACGCAGTATTTT | - | TRBJ2-3 | TRBD2 | TRBV4-1
CASSTGQGLKPQHF | TGTGCCAGCAGTACCGGACAGGGTCTAAAGCCCCAGCATTTT | - | TRBJ1-5 | TRBD1 | TRBV6-5
CASSPSGEGWGAGRPQHF | TGTGCCAGCAGCCCAAGCGGGGAAGGTTGGGGGGCCGGAAGGCCCCAGCATTTT | - | TRBJ1-5 | - | TRBV21-1
CASSKAGVGEKLFF | TGTGCCAGTAGCAAGGCGGGGGTAGGTGAAAAACTGTTTTTT | - | TRBJ1-4 | - | TRBV19
CAWSALRGSEAFF | TGTGCCTGGAGCGCCCTGAGGGGGTCTGAAGCTTTCTTT | - | TRBJ1-1 | - | TRBV30
CASRWEEGNTEAFF | TGTGCCAGCAGGTGGGAAGAGGGTAACACTGAAGCTTTCTTT | few | TRBJ1-1 | - | TRBV2
CASSLLSAADTQYF | TGTGCCAGCAGCTTACTTAGTGCCGCAGATACGCAGTATTTT | - | TRBJ2-3 | - | TRBV7-2
CASSYWRQGAGELFF | TGTGCCAGCAGTTACTGGCGTCAGGGGGCCGGGGAGCTGTTTTTT | - | TRBJ2-2 | TRBD1 | TRBV6-6
CASSVRGGPLSTDTQYF | TGTGCCAGCAGTGTGCGGGGGGGCCCCCTTAGCACAGATACGCAGTATTTT | - | TRBJ2-3 | TRBD2 | TRBV2
CASSLTVFSYEQYF | TGTGCCAGCAGCCTGACAGTATTCTCCTACGAGCAGTACTTC | - | TRBJ2-7 | - | TRBV5-8
CASSGTSGDTGELFF | TGTGCCAGCAGCGGGACTAGCGGGGACACCGGGGAGCTGTTTTTT | - | TRBJ2-2 | TRBD2 | TRBV9
CASSTQGSGNTIYF | TGTGCCAGCAGTACACAGGGTTCTGGAAACACCATATATTTT | - | TRBJ1-3 | - | TRBV28
CASSVESGNTEAFF | TGTGCCAGCAGCGTAGAGTCAGGGAACACTGAAGCTTTCTTT | - | TRBJ1-1 | - | TRBV9
CASSQERQGYYEQYF | TGTGCCAGCAGCCAAGAGCGCCAGGGCTATTACGAGCAGTACTTC | - | TRBJ2-7 | - | TRBV4-2
CASSYLSTGATYGYTF | TGTGCCAGCAGTTACTTATCGACAGGGGCCACCTATGGCTACACCTTC | - | TRBJ1-2 | TRBD1 | TRBV6-5
CASSDNTPYNSPLHF | TGTGCCAGCAGCGATAATACTCCATATAATTCACCCCTCCACTTT | once | TRBJ1-6 | - | TRBV6-5